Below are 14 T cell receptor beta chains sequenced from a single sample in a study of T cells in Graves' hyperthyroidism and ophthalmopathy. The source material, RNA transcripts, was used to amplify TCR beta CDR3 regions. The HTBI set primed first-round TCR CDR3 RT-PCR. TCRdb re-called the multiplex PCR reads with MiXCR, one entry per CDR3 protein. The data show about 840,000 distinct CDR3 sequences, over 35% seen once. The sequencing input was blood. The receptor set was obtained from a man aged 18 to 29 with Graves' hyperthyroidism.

The CDR3 protein is CSVRSALNQPQHF. CDR3 in DNA: TGCAGCGTTAGATCAGCGCTGAATCAGCCCCAGCATTTT. The chain uses TRBV29-1 and TRBJ1-5; D gene uncertain. This CDR3 has 13 residues. Germline CDR1 is SQVTM and CDR2 is ANQGSEA. V gave up 5 bases and J gave up 4 bases, with 12 bases separating them. The complete variable domain, with remaining parts taken from reference TRBV29-1 and TRBJ1-5, reads SAVISQKPSRDICQRGTSLTIQCQVDSQVTMMFWYRQQPGQSLTLIATANQGSEATYESGFVIDKFPISRPNLTFSTLTVSNMSPEDSSIYLCSVRSALNQPQHFGDGTRLSIL.

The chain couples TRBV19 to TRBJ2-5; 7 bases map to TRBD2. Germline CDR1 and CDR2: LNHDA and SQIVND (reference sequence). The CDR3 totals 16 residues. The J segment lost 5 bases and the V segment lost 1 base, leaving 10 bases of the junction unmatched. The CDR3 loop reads CASSIVSTDGRETQYF. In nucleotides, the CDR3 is TGTGCCAGTAGTATAGTGTCGACAGACGGGAGGGAGACCCAGTACTTC.

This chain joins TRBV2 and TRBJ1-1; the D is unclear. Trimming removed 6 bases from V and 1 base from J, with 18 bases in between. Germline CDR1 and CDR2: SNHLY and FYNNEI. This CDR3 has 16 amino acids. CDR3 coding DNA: TGTGCCAGCAGCCCCCTCGAAGTTAACGCGAACACTGAAGCTTTCTTT. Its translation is CASSPLEVNANTEAFF.

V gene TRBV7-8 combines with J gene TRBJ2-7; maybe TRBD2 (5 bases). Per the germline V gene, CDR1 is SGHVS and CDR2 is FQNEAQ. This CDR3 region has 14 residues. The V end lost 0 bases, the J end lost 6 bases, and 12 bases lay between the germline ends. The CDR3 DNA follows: TGTGCCAGCAGCTTAGCTGGAGGCAGCGGCGAGCAGTACTTC. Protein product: CASSLAGGSGEQYF.

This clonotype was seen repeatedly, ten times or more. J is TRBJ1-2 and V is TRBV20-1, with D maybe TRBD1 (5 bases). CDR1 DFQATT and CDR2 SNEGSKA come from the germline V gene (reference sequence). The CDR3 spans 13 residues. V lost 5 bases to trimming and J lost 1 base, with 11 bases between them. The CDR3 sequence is CSAGETVNYGYTF. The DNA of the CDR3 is TGCAGTGCTGGGGAGACAGTTAACTATGGCTACACCTTC.

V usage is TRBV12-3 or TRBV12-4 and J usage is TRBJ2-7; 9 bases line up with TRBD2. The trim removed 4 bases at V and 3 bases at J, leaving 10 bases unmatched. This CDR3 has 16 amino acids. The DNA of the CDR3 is TGTGCCAGCAGTTCCCGCCTCATTAGCGGGAGCTACGAGCAGTACTTC. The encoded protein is CASSSRLISGSYEQYF.

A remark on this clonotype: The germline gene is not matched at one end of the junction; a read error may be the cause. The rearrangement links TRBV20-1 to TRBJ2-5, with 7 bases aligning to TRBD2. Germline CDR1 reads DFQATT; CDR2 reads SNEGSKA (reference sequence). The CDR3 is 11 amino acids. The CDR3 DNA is TGCAGTGCTAGAGGGACTAGTACCCCGTACTTC. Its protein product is CSARGTSTPYF.

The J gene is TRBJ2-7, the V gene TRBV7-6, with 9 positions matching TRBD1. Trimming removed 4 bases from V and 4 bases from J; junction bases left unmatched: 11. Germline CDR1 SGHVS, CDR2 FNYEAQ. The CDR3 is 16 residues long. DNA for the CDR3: TGTGCCAGCAGCTCCTATACAAGACAGGGGGATTACGAGCAGTACTTC. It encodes CASSSYTRQGDYEQYF.

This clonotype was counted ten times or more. The CDR3 reads CAISAAGGSNSNQPQHF. Written as DNA, the CDR3 is TGTGCCATCAGTGCCGCCGGGGGGAGCAATAGCAATCAGCCCCAGCATTTT. V gene TRBV10-3 combines with J gene TRBJ1-5; TRBD1 might be the D (5 bases). Germline CDR1 and CDR2: ENHRY and SYGVKD. V lost 4 bases, J lost 0 bases, and 16 bases lay in between. CDR3 length: 17 amino acids.

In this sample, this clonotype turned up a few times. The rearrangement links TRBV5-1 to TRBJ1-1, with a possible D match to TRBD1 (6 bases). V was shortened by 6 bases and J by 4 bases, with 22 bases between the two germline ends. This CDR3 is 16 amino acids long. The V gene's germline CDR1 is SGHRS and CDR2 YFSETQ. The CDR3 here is CASNQGSRVSGTEAFF. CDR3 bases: TGCGCCAGCAATCAGGGGTCCCGAGTAAGTGGCACTGAAGCTTTCTTT.

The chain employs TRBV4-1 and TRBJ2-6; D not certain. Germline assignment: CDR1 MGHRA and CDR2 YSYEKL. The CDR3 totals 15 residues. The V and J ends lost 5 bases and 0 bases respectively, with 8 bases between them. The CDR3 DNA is TGCGCCAGCAGCGCAGCCCACTCTGGGGCCAACGTCCTGACTTTC. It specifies CASSAAHSGANVLTF.

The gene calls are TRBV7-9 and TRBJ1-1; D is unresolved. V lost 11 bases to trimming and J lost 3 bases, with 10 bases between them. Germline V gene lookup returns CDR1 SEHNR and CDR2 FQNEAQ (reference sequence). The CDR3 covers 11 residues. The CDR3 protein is CAVGRDTEAFF. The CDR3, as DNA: TGTGCCGTGGGTAGGGACACTGAAGCTTTCTTT.

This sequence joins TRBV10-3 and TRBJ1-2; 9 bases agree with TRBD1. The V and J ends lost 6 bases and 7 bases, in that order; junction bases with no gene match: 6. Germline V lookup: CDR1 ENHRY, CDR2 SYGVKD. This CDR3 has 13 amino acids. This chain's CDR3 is CAISADRGAGYTF. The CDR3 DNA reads TGTGCCATCAGCGCGGACAGGGGAGCTGGCTACACCTTC.

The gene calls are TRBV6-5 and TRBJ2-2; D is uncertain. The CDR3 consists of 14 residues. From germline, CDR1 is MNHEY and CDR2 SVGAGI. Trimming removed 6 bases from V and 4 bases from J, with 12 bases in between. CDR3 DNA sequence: TGTGCCAGCAGGTCCCGGACGGCCACCGGGGAGCTGTTTTTT. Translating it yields CASRSRTATGELFF.